The 27 T cell receptor beta chains below were found in one sample sequenced in a study of T cell changes during pregnancy in multiple sclerosis. Libraries were prepared by immunoSEQ multiplex PCR; TCRdb keeps only in-frame clonotypes and omits some of them. The sample contains 30,000 to 50,000 clones, 90% of which appear only once. The specimen comprised CD4+ T cells from peripheral blood mononuclear cells, sampled in the first trimester of pregnancy. These receptors originate from a female donor in good health, enrolled as a control in a pregnancy study.

This chain uses TRBV5-1 with TRBJ2-5; 10 nucleotides align to TRBD1. The DNA matches TRBJ2-7 better at its end, which makes the J call doubtful. This CDR3 has 15 residues. Per the germline V gene, CDR1 is SGHRS and CDR2 is YFSETQ. The CDR3 DNA follows: TGCGCCAGCAGCTTGGTAGGACAGGGGGCCTACGAGCAGTACTTC. It yields the protein CASSLVGQGAYEQYF.

The chain combines TRBV19 with TRBJ1-2; D unclear. Germline assignment: CDR1 LNHDA and CDR2 SQIVND (reference sequence). This CDR3 has 15 amino acids. V was clipped by 7 bases and J by 2 bases, with 17 bases between them. As DNA, the CDR3 is TGTGCCAGTATAGCCCGACTGACGCCCAACTATGGCTACACCTTC. It yields the protein CASIARLTPNYGYTF.

The V call is TRBV7-2, the J call TRBJ2-7; D is ambiguous. CDR3 length equals 14 residues. In germline, CDR1 is SGHTA, CDR2 FQGNSA. Trimming removed 3 bases from V and 5 bases from J, with 14 bases in between. The CDR3 DNA is TGTGCCAGCAGCTTCAGTAATCGTCTCCACGAGCAGTACTTC. Its protein is CASSFSNRLHEQYF.

The CDR3 loop is CASSPGRGATEAFF. Written as DNA, the CDR3 is TGTGCCAGCTCACCGGGCAGGGGGGCCACTGAAGCTTTCTTT. The chain recombines TRBV18 with TRBJ1-1; 7 bases align to TRBD1. The CDR3 has 14 amino acids. CDR1 is KGHSH and CDR2 is LQKENI in the germline V gene. The J segment lost 4 bases and the V segment lost 3 bases, leaving 5 bases of the junction unmatched. The whole variable domain, filled in from reference TRBV18 and TRBJ1-1, reads NAGVMQNPRHLVRRRGQEARLRCSPMKGHSHVYWYRQLPEEGLKFMVYLQKENIIDESGMPKERFSAEFPKEGPSILRIQQVVRGDSAAYFCASSPGRGATEAFFGQGTRLTVV.

The V gene is TRBV11-2, the J gene TRBJ1-6; perhaps TRBD1 as D (6 bases). Per the germline V gene, CDR1 is SGHAT and CDR2 is FQNNGV. Trimming removed 3 bases from V and 9 bases from J, with 18 bases in between. The CDR3 runs to 16 residues. DNA for the CDR3: TGTGCCAGCAGCTTTACGGTGGGGGGCGGGGGTTCACCCCTCCACTTT. This translates into CASSFTVGGGGSPLHF. The full variable domain, rest sourced from reference TRBV11-2 and TRBJ1-6, is EAGVAQSPRYKIIEKRQSVAFWCNPISGHATLYWYQQILGQGPKLLIQFQNNGVVDDSQLPKDRFSAERLKGVDSTLKIQPAKLEDSAVYLCASSFTVGGGGSPLHFGNGTRLTVT.

The rearrangement uses TRBV7-8 and TRBJ1-4, with a possible D match to TRBD1 (6 bases). Trimming left V 5 bases short and J 7 bases short, with 17 bases between. Germline CDR1 and CDR2: SGHVS and FQNEAQ. This CDR3 has 15 residues. CDR3 nucleotide sequence: TGTGCCAGCAGCACCCCAGGCAGGGGCGGTGAAAAACTGTTTTTT. It specifies CASSTPGRGGEKLFF.

The chain's CDR3 is CASRGQGSYGYTF. The DNA for the CDR3 is TGTGCCAGCAGGGGACAGGGGAGCTATGGCTACACCTTC. The chain uses TRBV2 and TRBJ1-2; 10 nucleotides align to TRBD1. V shed 6 bases, J shed 4 bases, and the junction held 2 bases outside the gene matches. Per germline, CDR1 SNHLY and CDR2 FYNNEI. The CDR3 runs 13 residues.

The V call is TRBV7-2, the J call TRBJ2-3; a weak D match, TRBD2 (6 bases). Trimming removed 3 bases from V and 5 bases from J, with 12 bases in between. CDR3 length: 14 amino acids. CDR1 SGHTA and CDR2 FQGNSA come from the germline V gene. CDR3 protein: CASSFLLAIDTQYF. CDR3 sequence (DNA): TGTGCCAGCAGCTTCTTACTAGCCATAGATACGCAGTATTTT.

This chain joins TRBV7-9 and TRBJ1-2; 10 bases align to TRBD1. The CDR3 is 16 residues long. The trim removed 4 bases at V and 4 bases at J, leaving 9 bases unmatched. The germline V gene has CDR1 SEHNR and CDR2 FQNEAQ (reference sequence). CDR3 nucleotide sequence: TGTGCCAGCAGCTCGGGACCGGGACAGGGGATCTATGGCTACACCTTC. Translated, it gives CASSSGPGQGIYGYTF.

The chain couples TRBV19 to TRBJ1-5, with 8 bases matching TRBD1. V lost 5 bases to trimming and J lost 2 bases; unmatched junction nucleotides: 11. CDR3 length: 17 residues. The germline V gene has CDR1 LNHDA and CDR2 SQIVND (reference sequence). Here the CDR3 DNA reads TGTGCCAGTAGTTACCGGACAGGGTTTAAGGGCAATCAGCCCCAGCATTTT. It yields the protein CASSYRTGFKGNQPQHF. Complete variable domain (other parts from reference TRBV19 and TRBJ1-5): DGGITQSPKYLFRKEGQNVTLSCEQNLNHDAMYWYRQDPGQGLRLIYYSQIVNDFQKGDIAEGYSVSREKKESFPLTVTSAQKNPTAFYLCASSYRTGFKGNQPQHFGDGTRLSIL.

The rearrangement joins TRBV5-4 to TRBJ1-4; 7 bases align to TRBD1. V trimming: 4 bases; J trimming: 14 bases; junction bases outside the gene matches: 11. The CDR3 extends over 13 amino acids. The V gene's germline CDR1 is SGHNT and CDR2 YYREEE (reference sequence). The CDR3 sequence is CASSQSRRGRLFF. The CDR3 DNA is TGTGCCAGCAGCCAATCCCGGAGGGGGCGGCTGTTTTTT.

The chain couples TRBV7-2 to TRBJ2-2; D possibly corresponds to TRBD1 (5 bases). Trimming removed 1 base at V and 0 bases at J, with 9 bases between. Germline loops: CDR1 SGHTA, CDR2 FQGNSA. This CDR3 is 16 amino acids long. The CDR3 region is CASSLGARANTGELFF. The CDR3 nucleotides read TGTGCCAGCAGCTTAGGCGCCAGGGCGAACACCGGGGAGCTGTTTTTT.

A note on this clone: This sample includes further DNA sequences coding for the same CDR3. V is TRBV19 and J is TRBJ1-2; TRBD1 might be the D (5 bases). V gave up 1 base and J gave up 7 bases, with 10 bases separating them. This CDR3 contains 13 residues. The germline CDR1 and CDR2 sequences are LNHDA and SQIVND (reference sequence). In DNA form, the CDR3 reads TGTGCCAGTAGTATAGGGCAGGGCCGTGGCTACACCTTC. Residues: CASSIGQGRGYTF.

CDR3 sequence reads: CASSITGRETYEQYF. The DNA of the CDR3 is TGTGCCAGTAGTATAACAGGGAGGGAGACCTACGAGCAGTACTTC. The genes are TRBV19 and TRBJ2-7; a possible D gene is TRBD2 (7 bases). Germline loops: CDR1 LNHDA, CDR2 SQIVND (reference sequence). Trimming pared 2 bases from V and 2 bases from J, leaving 13 bases between. This CDR3 region has 15 residues.

This chain uses TRBV7-3 with TRBJ2-3; TRBD2 agrees at 8 bases. The J segment lost 5 bases and the V segment lost 5 bases, leaving 12 bases of the junction unmatched. The CDR3 is made up of 16 amino acids. The V gene's germline CDR1 is SGHTA and CDR2 FQGTGA. CDR3 sequence reads: CASSQSHGGGGDTQYF. DNA for the CDR3: TGTGCCAGCAGCCAGAGCCACGGGGGGGGAGGAGATACGCAGTATTTT.

This chain joins TRBV6-1 and TRBJ2-6; D is unresolved. V was clipped by 4 bases and J by 2 bases, with 9 bases between them. The CDR3 is 15 residues long. Germline V gives CDR1 MNHNS, CDR2 SASEGT. In nucleotides, the CDR3 is TGTGCCAGCAGTGCGGTTCTGGCTGGGGCCAACGTCCTGACTTTC. It codes for CASSAVLAGANVLTF.

This CDR3 is CASSHPVTSGGFNTQYF. CDR3 nucleotide sequence: TGTGCCAGCAGCCACCCGGTGACTAGCGGGGGGTTTAATACGCAGTATTTT. The J gene is TRBJ2-3, the V gene TRBV7-6, with 13 bases that match TRBD2. The V gene's germline CDR1 is SGHVS and CDR2 FNYEAQ. V shed 5 bases, J shed 7 bases, and the junction held 12 bases outside the gene matches. The CDR3 sequence is 17 residues long. Looking up the rest from reference TRBV7-6 and TRBJ2-3 gives the full variable domain: GAGVSQSPRYKVTKRGQDVALRCDPISGHVSLYWYRQALGQGPEFLTYFNYEAQQDKSGLPNDRFSAERPEGSISTLTIQRTEQRDSAMYRCASSHPVTSGGFNTQYFGPGTRLTVL.

The chain couples TRBV27 to TRBJ1-6; D perhaps matches TRBD1 (6 bases). There are 13 residues in the CDR3. Trimming pared 4 bases from V and 7 bases from J, leaving 8 bases between. From germline, CDR1 is MNHEY and CDR2 SMNVEV (reference sequence). CDR3 loop: CASSSQGNSPLHF. CDR3 sequence (DNA): TGTGCCAGCAGTTCCCAGGGGAATTCACCCCTCCACTTT.

The V and J genes are TRBV2 and TRBJ1-4, with TRBD1 identical over 7 bases. Germline CDR1 and CDR2: SNHLY and FYNNEI. The CDR3 has 14 residues. J gave up 8 bases and V 5 bases, and 8 bases lay outside the gene matches. The CDR3 reads CASSQDRHLEKLFF. In DNA form, the CDR3 reads TGTGCCAGCAGTCAGGACAGGCATCTAGAAAAACTGTTTTTT. Looking up the rest from reference TRBV2 and TRBJ1-4 gives the full variable domain: EPEVTQTPSHQVTQMGQEVILRCVPISNHLYFYWYRQILGQKVEFLVSFYNNEISEKSEIFDDQFSVERPDGSNFTLKIRSTKLEDSAMYFCASSQDRHLEKLFFGSGTQLSVL.

V usage is TRBV7-2 and J usage is TRBJ2-7, with 9 bases that match TRBD1. The ends lost 7 bases at V and 3 bases at J; junction bases unmatched: 4. Germline V CDR1 and CDR2: SGHTA, FQGNSA. CDR3 length: 13 amino acids. The CDR3 nucleotides read TGTGCCAGCACCTTGGACAGGGGCTACGAGCAGTACTTC. Its translation: CASTLDRGYEQYF.

This clone appeared once. The chain has TRBV5-1 and TRBJ2-7; no firm D call. This CDR3 region has 15 residues. With 0 bases removed from V and 0 bases from J, the gap between germline ends came to 10 bases. Germline loops: CDR1 SGHRS, CDR2 YFSETQ. The CDR3 is CASSLAPESSYEQYF. CDR3 nucleotides: TGCGCCAGCAGCTTGGCTCCCGAGAGCTCCTACGAGCAGTACTTC.

The chain links TRBV2 to TRBJ1-3, with 9 bases aligning to TRBD1. There are 17 residues in the CDR3. V lost 3 bases to trimming and J lost 0 bases; unmatched junction nucleotides: 6. CDR1 and CDR2 from the germline V gene are SNHLY and FYNNEI. The CDR3, as DNA: TGTGCCAGCAGTGAGGTCAACAGGGGGCTCTCTGGAAACACCATATATTTT. Translated, it gives CASSEVNRGLSGNTIYF. Variable domain in full (rest from reference TRBV2 and TRBJ1-3): EPEVTQTPSHQVTQMGQEVILRCVPISNHLYFYWYRQILGQKVEFLVSFYNNEISEKSEIFDDQFSVERPDGSNFTLKIRSTKLEDSAMYFCASSEVNRGLSGNTIYFGEGSWLTVV.

V and J are TRBV7-3 and TRBJ2-7, with a weak D call TRBD2 (7 bases). The CDR3 covers 16 residues. V dropped 4 bases and J dropped 7 bases, with 23 bases sitting between them. From germline, CDR1 is SGHTA and CDR2 FQGTGA. The CDR3 DNA reads as TGTGCCAGCAGCTCCGGCGGGGGCCGCGCCTCCTTGGAGCAGTACTTC. Protein product: CASSSGGGRASLEQYF.

The CDR3 here is CASSLGTSGGTDTQYF. CDR3 nucleotide sequence: TGTGCCAGCAGCCTCGGGACTAGCGGGGGCACAGATACGCAGTATTTT. This chain uses TRBV9 with TRBJ2-3, with 13 bases identical to TRBD2. This CDR3 comprises 16 residues. Trimming removed 4 bases from V and 1 base from J; junction bases left unmatched: 3. The germline gives CDR1 SGDLS, CDR2 YYNGEE.

This chain uses TRBV6-5 with TRBJ1-5; D is ambiguous. V gave up 6 bases and J gave up 2 bases, with 8 bases separating them. Germline V lookup: CDR1 MNHEY, CDR2 SVGAGI. CDR3 length: 13 amino acids. The CDR3 DNA is TGTGCCAGCAGACTTGAGGGCAATCAGCCCCAGCATTTT. It specifies CASRLEGNQPQHF.

The chain recombines TRBV28 with TRBJ2-2, with D perhaps TRBD2 (7 bases). The CDR3 runs 16 residues. The V gene lost 6 bases and the J gene lost 1 base, with 15 bases spanning the gap. Germline V CDR1 and CDR2: MDHEN, SYDVKM. CDR3 nucleotide sequence: TGTGCCAGCAGAAATTATAGGGGGGGGAACACCGGGGAGCTGTTTTTT. This sequence encodes CASRNYRGGNTGELFF.

This chain uses TRBV29-1 with TRBJ2-2; weak D call: TRBD2 (5 bases). V gave up 8 bases and J gave up 2 bases, with 12 bases separating them. The CDR3 is 13 residues long. Germline V gene sequence: CDR1 SQVTM, CDR2 ANQGSEA. CDR3 region: CSTREFNTGELFF. CDR3 in DNA: TGCAGCACAAGGGAGTTCAACACCGGGGAGCTGTTTTTT.